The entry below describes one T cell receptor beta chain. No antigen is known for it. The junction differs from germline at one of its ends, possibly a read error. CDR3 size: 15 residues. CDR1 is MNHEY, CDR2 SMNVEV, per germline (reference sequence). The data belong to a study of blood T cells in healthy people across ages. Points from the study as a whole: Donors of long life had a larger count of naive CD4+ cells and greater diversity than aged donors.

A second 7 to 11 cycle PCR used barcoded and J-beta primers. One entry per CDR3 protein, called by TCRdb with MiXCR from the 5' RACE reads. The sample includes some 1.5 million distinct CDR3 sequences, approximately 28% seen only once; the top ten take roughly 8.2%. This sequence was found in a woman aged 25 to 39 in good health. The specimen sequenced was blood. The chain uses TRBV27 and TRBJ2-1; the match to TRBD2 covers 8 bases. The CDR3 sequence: CAGSLSGLGYNEQFF. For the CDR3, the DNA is TGTGCCGGCAGTTTATCGGGACTAGGCTACAATGAGCAGTTCTTC.